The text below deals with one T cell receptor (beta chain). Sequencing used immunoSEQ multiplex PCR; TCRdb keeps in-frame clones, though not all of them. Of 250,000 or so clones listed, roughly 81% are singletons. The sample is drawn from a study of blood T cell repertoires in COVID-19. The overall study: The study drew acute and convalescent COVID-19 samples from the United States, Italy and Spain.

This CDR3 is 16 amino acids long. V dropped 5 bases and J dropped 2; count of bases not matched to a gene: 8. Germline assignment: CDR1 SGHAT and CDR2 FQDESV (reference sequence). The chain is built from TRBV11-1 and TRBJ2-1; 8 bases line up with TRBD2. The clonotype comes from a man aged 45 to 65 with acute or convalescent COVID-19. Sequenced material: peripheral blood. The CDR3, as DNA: TGTGCCAGCAGCCCTTCACCGGGACTAGCCTACAATGAGCAGTTCTTC. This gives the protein CASSPSPGLAYNEQFF.